Below are 17 T cell receptor beta chains sequenced from a single sample in a study of response to subunit inactivated influenza vaccine. TCRdb re-called the RT-PCR reads with MiXCR, one entry per CDR3 protein. The repertoire holds hundreds of thousands of distinct CDR3 sequences, around 8% seen once, with over 10% in the top ten. The material sequenced was PBMCs from blood, taken less than 30 months after vaccination. Every receptor here comes from a man in his fifties or sixties who received an inactivated influenza vaccine.

This clonotype was observed many times. V usage is TRBV20-1 and J usage is TRBJ2-7; D not resolved. Germline V gene data show CDR1 as DFQATT and CDR2 as SNEGSKA (reference sequence). The CDR3 totals 11 residues. Trimming took off 2 bases at V and 3 bases at J, with 5 bases between the two ends. As DNA, the CDR3 is TGCAGTGCTAGACAGCACTACGAGCAGTACTTC. Translation gives CSARQHYEQYF.

This clonotype appeared a few times. This sequence joins TRBV24-1 and TRBJ2-2; D not certain. This CDR3 contains 12 residues. The germline CDR1 and CDR2 sequences are KGHDR and SFDVKD. Trimming took 0 bases from V and 11 from J, leaving 6 bases between them. This chain's CDR3 is CATSDLWGELFF. CDR3 DNA: TGTGCCACCAGTGATTTGTGGGGAGAGCTGTTTTTT.

This clonotype was counted between two and nine times. The chain uses TRBV20-1 and TRBJ1-1; D uncertain. CDR1 and CDR2 (germline): DFQATT, SNEGSKA (reference sequence). V lost 3 bases and J lost 6, with 14 bases in between. CDR3 length: 13 amino acids. This CDR3 reads CSARKGGYAEAFF. The DNA of the CDR3 is TGCAGTGCTAGGAAGGGTGGTTACGCTGAAGCTTTCTTT.

The genes are TRBV7-2 and TRBJ2-5; 7 bases line up with TRBD1. This CDR3 region has 15 residues. After removal of 0 bases from V and 5 bases from J, the junction contained 6 bases not matched to a gene. From germline, CDR1 is SGHTA and CDR2 FQGNSA. CDR3 DNA: TGTGCCAGCAGCTTAGCTAAGACAGGGTCGGAGACCCAGTACTTC. It is translated as CASSLAKTGSETQYF. The full variable domain, completed using reference TRBV7-2 and TRBJ2-5, is GAGVSQSPSNKVTEKGKDVELRCDPISGHTALYWYRQSLGQGLEFLIYFQGNSAPDKSGLPSDRFSAERTGGSVSTLTIQRTQQEDSAVYLCASSLAKTGSETQYFGPGTRLLVL.

The table lists this clonotype with a few counts. V and J are TRBV7-9 and TRBJ1-1; D is perhaps TRBD1 (5 bases). The CDR3 runs to 13 residues. V lost 3 bases to trimming and J lost 6 bases, with 11 bases between them. Germline lookup yields CDR1 SEHNR and CDR2 FQNEAQ (reference sequence). Here the CDR3 DNA reads TGTGCCAGCAGCTTCAACGGGGGAGCTGAAGCTTTCTTT. Residues: CASSFNGGAEAFF.

The V and J genes are TRBV11-1 and TRBJ1-2, with 12 positions matching TRBD1. V was clipped by 3 bases and J by 7 bases; unmatched bases: 6. The CDR3 totals 15 residues. The germline V gene encodes CDR1 SGHAT and CDR2 FQDESV (reference sequence). This CDR3 is CASSFTGTGGVGYTF. CDR3 DNA: TGTGCCAGCAGCTTCACCGGGACAGGGGGCGTTGGCTACACCTTC.

This clonotype was counted only a few times. The chain is built from TRBV20-1 and TRBJ2-7, with D perhaps matching TRBD1 or TRBD2 (6 bases each). V lost 1 base and J 7 bases, leaving 17 bases between the germline ends. The CDR3 length is 14 residues. Germline CDR1 is DFQATT and CDR2 is SNEGSKA (reference sequence). CDR3 DNA sequence: TGCAGTGCTAGAGTCTGGACAGCGGAGGGGGAGCAGTACTTC. It codes for CSARVWTAEGEQYF.

This clonotype was seen a few times. The chain links TRBV12-3 or TRBV12-4 to TRBJ2-3; 8 bases fit TRBD2. The CDR3 has 16 residues. V shed 7 bases and J 1 base; nucleotides not matched to a gene: 10. CDR3 coding DNA: TGTGCCAGCAACTCGTTCGGACTAGCCGGCACAGATACGCAGTATTTT. This gives the protein CASNSFGLAGTDTQYF.

This chain links TRBV5-1 with TRBJ2-7; maybe TRBD2 (5 bases). The CDR3 runs 15 residues. Germline-derived CDR1 and CDR2 are SGHRS and YFSETQ. Trimming shortened V by 4 bases and J by 3 bases, and 17 bases separated the two germline ends. CDR3 sequence reads: CASSLLPSSDYEQYF. DNA for the CDR3: TGCGCCAGCAGCCTCCTCCCTAGCTCTGACTACGAGCAGTACTTC.

This clonotype appeared a few times. The chain couples TRBV5-1 to TRBJ2-7; 7 nucleotides agree with TRBD1. The CDR3 has 14 residues. J gave up 0 bases and V 4 bases, and 4 bases lay outside the gene matches. The germline CDR1 and CDR2 sequences are SGHRS and YFSETQ. The CDR3 protein is CASSGTGDSYEQYF. CDR3 nucleotide sequence: TGCGCCAGCAGCGGAACAGGGGACTCCTACGAGCAGTACTTC.

This clonotype appeared a few times. V gene TRBV29-1 combines with J gene TRBJ1-1, with TRBD1 matching over 10 bases. V was clipped by 4 bases and J by 4 bases; unmatched bases: 9. Germline V CDR1 and CDR2: SQVTM, ANQGSEA. This CDR3 comprises 15 residues. CDR3 in amino acids: CSVGVVWTGGTEAFF. CDR3 in DNA: TGCAGCGTTGGAGTGGTTTGGACAGGGGGCACTGAAGCTTTCTTT.

The table lists this clonotype with a few counts. This rearrangement joins TRBV9 to TRBJ2-7, with 12 bases fitting TRBD2. With 0 bases clipped from V and 4 bases from J, the junction kept 5 bases outside the gene matches. The CDR3 loop spans 16 amino acids. Looked up from germline, CDR1 is SGDLS and CDR2 is YYNGEE. The DNA of the CDR3 is TGTGCCAGCAGCGTAGGACTAGCGGGAGTACCTTACGAGCAGTACTTC. Protein product: CASSVGLAGVPYEQYF.

This clonotype was seen at least ten times. The chain joins TRBV20-1 to TRBJ2-1; TRBD2 agrees at 8 bases. CDR1 is DFQATT, CDR2 SNEGSKA, per germline (reference sequence). This CDR3 has 15 residues. V was pared by 3 bases and J by 3 bases, with 7 bases of the junction left unmatched. The CDR3 sequence: CSARTRGGIYNEQFF. The CDR3 DNA follows: TGCAGTGCTAGGACTCGGGGGGGGATCTACAATGAGCAGTTCTTC.

This clonotype was counted a few times. The J gene is TRBJ2-7, the V gene TRBV3-1, with TRBD2 identical over 7 bases. Germline loops: CDR1 LGHDT, CDR2 YNNKEL (reference sequence). The CDR3 has 14 amino acids. V trimming: 1 base; J trimming: 3 bases; junction bases outside the gene matches: 3. CDR3 protein: CASSQVASGYEQYF. The CDR3 DNA sequence: TGTGCCAGCAGCCAAGTGGCTAGCGGCTACGAGCAGTACTTC.

The V gene is TRBV14, the J gene TRBJ2-7, with D perhaps matching TRBD1 (5 bases). Germline V gives CDR1 SGHDN, CDR2 FVKESK. Trimming took 2 bases from V and 1 from J, leaving 18 bases between them. The CDR3 has 17 amino acids. The CDR3 DNA reads as TGTGCCAGCAGCCAACGGCCCGGACAACCCGAGTCCTACGAGCAGTACTTC. This gives the protein CASSQRPGQPESYEQYF.

As to this clonotype: At one end the junction does not follow the germline gene, possibly because of a read error. The J gene is TRBJ2-3, the V gene TRBV6-1; a weak D match, TRBD2 (5 bases). Germline loops: CDR1 MNHNS, CDR2 SASEGT. CDR3 length: 13 residues. The CDR3 here is CASTRSSTDTQYF. In nucleotides, the CDR3 is TGTGCAAGCACTAGGTCTAGCACAGATACGCAGTATTTT.

A few counts support this clonotype. CDR3 in amino acids: CASSYIGQGDYEQYF. CDR3 nucleotides: TGTGCCAGCAGTTACATTGGACAGGGGGACTACGAGCAGTACTTC. The genes are TRBV6-5 and TRBJ2-7, with 10 bases matching TRBD1. With 2 bases clipped from V and 3 bases from J, the junction kept 4 bases outside the gene matches. The CDR3 length is 15 residues. CDR1 is MNHEY, CDR2 SVGAGI, per germline.